This TCR beta chain emerged from a study of T cell repertoires in cytomegalovirus infection. Study details: HLA-B-restricted CMV epitopes that are well studied were used alongside recently identified HLA-C-restricted ones. Shared public TCR beta signatures pointed to both CMV infection and a matching HLA type. General study findings and limits: There were carriers of CMV plus the relevant HLA, and cumulative public TCR beta family frequency identified them. HLA-C-restricted CMV clonotypes gave the most frequent clonotype in two of eight donors.

Using its own MiXCR run on the reads, TCRdb lists one record per CDR3 protein. This sample has hundreds of thousands of distinct CDR3 sequences, with around 30% found just once. In its sample, this clonotype was seen many times. Its antigen is as yet unknown. V was pared by 4 bases and J by 8 bases, with 12 bases between. The CDR3 has 14 amino acids. CDR1 and CDR2 (germline): MNHEY, SVGAGI. Specimen: cultured CD8+ T cells from PBMCs, collected from culture after CMV antigen stimulation. The chain links TRBV6-5 to TRBJ1-6; the D is unclear. This TCR was sampled from a human donor in good health (CMV status not recorded). Some clones in this sample may be carry-over from other donors' samples. The CDR3 here is CASSSRAWDSPLHF. The CDR3, as DNA: TGTGCCAGCAGTTCCCGGGCCTGGGATTCACCCCTCCACTTT.